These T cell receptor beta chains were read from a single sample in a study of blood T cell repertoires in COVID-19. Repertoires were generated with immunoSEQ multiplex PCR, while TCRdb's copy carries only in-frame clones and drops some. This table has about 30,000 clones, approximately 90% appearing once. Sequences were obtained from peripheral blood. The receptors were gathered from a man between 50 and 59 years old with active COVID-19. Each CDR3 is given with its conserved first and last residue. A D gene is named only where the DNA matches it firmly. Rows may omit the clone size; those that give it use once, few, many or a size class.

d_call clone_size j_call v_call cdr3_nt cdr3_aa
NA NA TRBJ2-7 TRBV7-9 TGTGCCAGCAGCCCGGGGGGCCGTGGCTACGAGCAGTACTTC CASSPGGRGYEQYF
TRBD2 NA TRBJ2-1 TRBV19 TGTGCCAGCCGGACTAGCGGGAGATCCTACAATGAGCAGTTCTTC CASRTSGRSYNEQFF
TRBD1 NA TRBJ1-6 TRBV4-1 TGCGCCAGCAGCCAAGGACAGGGCTATTCACCCCTCCACTTT CASSQGQGYSPLHF
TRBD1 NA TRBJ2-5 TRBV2 TGTGCCAGCAGTAAACAGGGGGCTTCGGAGACCCAGTACTTC CASSKQGASETQYF
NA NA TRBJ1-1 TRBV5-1 TGCGCCAGCAGCCGGGACACCCCTTGGGAAGCTTTCTTT CASSRDTPWEAFF
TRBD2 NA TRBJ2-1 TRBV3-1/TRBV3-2 TGTGCCAGCAGCCAAGGTAGCGGGAGTTACAATGAGCAGTTCTTC CASSQGSGSYNEQFF
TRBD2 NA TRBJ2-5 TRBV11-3 TGTGCCAGCAGCTACCCGACTAGCGGGGATCGTTTGAGAGAGACCCAGTACTTC CASSYPTSGDRLRETQYF
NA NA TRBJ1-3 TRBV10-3 TGTGCCATCAGTCCAACGGGGAGCTCTGGAAACACCATATATTTT CAISPTGSSGNTIYF
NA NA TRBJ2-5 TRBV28 TGTGCCAGCAGCCGACCTCGGGGGTCGGGGGAGACCCAGTACTTC CASSRPRGSGETQYF
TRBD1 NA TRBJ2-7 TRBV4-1 TGCGCCAGCAGCCAGAGAGGAACAGGGGGCGGATACGAGCAGTACTTC CASSQRGTGGGYEQYF
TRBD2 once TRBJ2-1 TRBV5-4 TGTGCCAGCAGCTCACTAGCGGGAGAGCAGTTCTTC CASSSLAGEQFF
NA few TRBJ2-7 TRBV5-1 TGCGCCAGCAGCTTGGCACAGGGTTTGGCCGAGCAGTACTTC CASSLAQGLAEQYF
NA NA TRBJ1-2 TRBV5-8 TGTGCCAGCAGCTTCCCCCCCTCGGGCTACACCTTC CASSFPPSGYTF
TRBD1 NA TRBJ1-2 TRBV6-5 TGTGCCAGCAGACGGACAGGGGATAACTATGGCTACACCTTC CASRRTGDNYGYTF
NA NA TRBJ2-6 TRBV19 TGTGCCAGTAGTATTGTAGGGGGAGTCGCTGGGGCCAACGTCCTGACTTTC CASSIVGGVAGANVLTF
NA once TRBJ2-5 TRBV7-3 TGTGCCAGCAGCTCCGCGTACCAAGAGACCCAGTACTTC CASSSAYQETQYF
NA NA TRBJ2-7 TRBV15 TGTGCCACCAGCAGCCGGTGGGGGGGAAAAGGGGGCTACGAGCAGTACTTC CATSSRWGGKGGYEQYF
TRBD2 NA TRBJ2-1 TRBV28 TGTGCCAGCAGTTCCCCCGGGACTAGCGGGAGTGATGAGCAGTTCTTC CASSSPGTSGSDEQFF
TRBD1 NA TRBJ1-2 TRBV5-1 TGCGCCAGCAGCTTGGGAGGGACAGGTTATAGTGAAGGCTACACCTTC CASSLGGTGYSEGYTF
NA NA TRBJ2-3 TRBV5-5 TGTGCCAGCACCATGAGTCCGGGGTCCACAGATACGCAGTATTTT CASTMSPGSTDTQYF
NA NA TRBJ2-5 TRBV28 TGTGCCAGCACCCCTGGGGCATTCCAAGAGACCCAGTACTTC CASTPGAFQETQYF
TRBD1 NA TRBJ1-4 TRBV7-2 TGTGCCAGCAGCCCAACGACAGGGTCAAATGGAAAACTGTTTTTT CASSPTTGSNGKLFF
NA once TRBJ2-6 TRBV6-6 TGTGCCAGCAGTTACTCGGGAGATGGGGCCAACGTCCTGACTTTC CASSYSGDGANVLTF
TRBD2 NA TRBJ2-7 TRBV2 TGTGCCAGCAGAAGCGGGAGAGCCTCCTACGAGCAGTACTTC CASRSGRASYEQYF
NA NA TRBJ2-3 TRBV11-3 TGTGCCAGCAGCCCAGGGGGAGGAGGGCGGGCAGATACGCAGTATTTT CASSPGGGGRADTQYF
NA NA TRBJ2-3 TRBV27 TGTGCCAGCAGTCCCCGCTCCCCCTTTAGCGGCAATACGCAGTATTTT CASSPRSPFSGNTQYF
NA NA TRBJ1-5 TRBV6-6 TGTGCCAGCATGGGCAGCCCCTATAGCAATCAGCCCCAGCATTTT CASMGSPYSNQPQHF
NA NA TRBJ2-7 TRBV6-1 TGTGCCAGCAGTGAATCTCCGACAGGTCACTCCTACGAGCAGTACTTC CASSESPTGHSYEQYF
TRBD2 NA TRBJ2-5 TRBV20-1 TGCAGTGCTAGTGCTCCGGGACTAGCGCAGCTAAAGACCCAGTACTTC CSASAPGLAQLKTQYF
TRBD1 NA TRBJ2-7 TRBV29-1 TGCAGCGTCGCCGGGACAGGTCTTCTCTACGAGCAGTACTTC CSVAGTGLLYEQYF
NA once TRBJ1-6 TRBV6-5 TGTGCCAGCAGGACGGACAGTGCAAATTCACCCCTCCACTTT CASRTDSANSPLHF
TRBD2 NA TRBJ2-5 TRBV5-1 TGCGCCAGCACCCCTAGCGGACACCAAGAGACCCAGTACTTC CASTPSGHQETQYF
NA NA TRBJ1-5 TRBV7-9 TGTGCCAGCGGGCTTAGCAATCAGCCCCAGCATTTT CASGLSNQPQHF
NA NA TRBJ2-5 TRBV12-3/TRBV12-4 TGTGCCAGCAGTTTACTCGAAGAGACCCAGTACTTC CASSLLEETQYF
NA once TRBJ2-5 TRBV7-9 TGTGCCAGCAGGGCTGGAGGGGTAGAGACCCAGTACTTC CASRAGGVETQYF
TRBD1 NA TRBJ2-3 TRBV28 TGTGCCAGCAGCCGACAGGGGCCCGGGTATACGCAGTATTTT CASSRQGPGYTQYF
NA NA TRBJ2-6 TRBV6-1 TGTGCCAGCAGTGGCTACGGGACAATCCCCTCTGGGGCCAACGTCCTGACTTTC CASSGYGTIPSGANVLTF
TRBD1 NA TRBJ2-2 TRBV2 TGTGCCAGCAGGCCGGGACAGGGTTTAGGAGGGACCGGGGAGCTGTTTTTT CASRPGQGLGGTGELFF
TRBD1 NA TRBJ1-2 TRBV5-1 TGCGCCAGCAGCTTGGCCACAGGGGAGTGGAACTATGGCTACACCTTC CASSLATGEWNYGYTF
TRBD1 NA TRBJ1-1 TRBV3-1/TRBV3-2 TGTGCCAGCAGGTTAGACAGGGGGCATGAAGCTTTCTTT CASRLDRGHEAFF
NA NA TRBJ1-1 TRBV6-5 TGTGCCAGCATCCCACAGGGTGCGAACACTGAAGCTTTCTTT CASIPQGANTEAFF
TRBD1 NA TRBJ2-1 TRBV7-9 TGTGCCAGCAGCTTAGACAGGGGGCAGGCTGAGCAGTTCTTC CASSLDRGQAEQFF
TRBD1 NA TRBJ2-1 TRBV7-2 TGTGCCAGCAGCTTATCTCCCGGGACAGGGCGCAATGAGCAGTTCTTC CASSLSPGTGRNEQFF
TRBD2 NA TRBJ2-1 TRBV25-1 TGTGCCAGCAGTAACGTAGCGGGAAGCTCCTACAATGAGCAGTTCTTC CASSNVAGSSYNEQFF
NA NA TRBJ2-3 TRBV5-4 TGTGCCAGCAGCGTCCCAGCGGGCACTTCTAGCACAGATACGCAGTATTTT CASSVPAGTSSTDTQYF
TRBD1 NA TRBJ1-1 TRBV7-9 TGTGCCGGGAGACAGGGTGGCTTTGGGAACACTGAAGCTTTCTTT CAGRQGGFGNTEAFF
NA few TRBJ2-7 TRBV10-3 TGTGCCATCAGTGAGCCAGACATCTCCTACTACGAGCAGTACTTC CAISEPDISYYEQYF
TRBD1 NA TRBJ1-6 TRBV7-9 TGTGCCAGCAGCTCGACAGGGAATAATTCACCCCTCCACTTT CASSSTGNNSPLHF
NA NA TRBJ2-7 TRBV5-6 TGTGCCAGCAGCCTCCCAAGGGAGGCCTCTTGGGACGAGCAGTACTTC CASSLPREASWDEQYF
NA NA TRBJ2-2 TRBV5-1 TGCGCCAGCAGCTTAGGCGTTGGAGAGGCAACCGGGGAGCTGTTTTTT CASSLGVGEATGELFF
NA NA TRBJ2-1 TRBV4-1 TGCGCCAGCAGCCCGGGACTCCTAGGGAATGAGCAGTTCTTC CASSPGLLGNEQFF
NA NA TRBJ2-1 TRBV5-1 TGCGCCAGCACCCCGACTAGTGGGGACAATGAGCAGTTCTTC CASTPTSGDNEQFF
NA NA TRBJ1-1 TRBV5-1 TGCGCCAGCAGCCAACCCAGGGGTTCGGACACTGAAGCTTTCTTT CASSQPRGSDTEAFF
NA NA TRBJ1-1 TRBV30 TGTGCCTGGAGTGTATCGTACACTGAAGCTTTCTTT CAWSVSYTEAFF